A single sample gave rise to the 22 T cell receptor beta chains below, sequenced in a study of blood T cell repertoires in COVID-19. Libraries were prepared by immunoSEQ multiplex PCR; TCRdb keeps only in-frame clonotypes and omits some of them. The profile shows more than 55,000 clones, about 86% of them singletons. Sequenced input: peripheral blood. The receptors derive from a man in his fifties with active COVID-19.

The V gene is TRBV2, the J gene TRBJ2-7; a possible D gene is TRBD1 (5 bases). The CDR3 consists of 12 residues. With 6 bases removed from V and 6 bases from J, the gap between germline ends came to 12 bases. CDR1 and CDR2 from the germline V gene are SNHLY and FYNNEI. The CDR3 DNA follows: TGTGCCAGCAGGGCAGGGTTGGGCGAGCAGTACTTC. It specifies CASRAGLGEQYF.

J is TRBJ1-5 and V is TRBV6-2 or TRBV6-3, with a tentative D call TRBD1 (6 bases). Germline CDR1 MNHEY, CDR2 SVGEGT. V was cut by 2 bases and J by 2 bases, with 13 bases left in between. This CDR3 is 16 amino acids long. The CDR3 loop is CASSYPGTWGNQPQHF. Written as DNA, the CDR3 is TGTGCCAGCAGTTACCCCGGGACATGGGGCAATCAGCCCCAGCATTTT.

The chain carries TRBV24-1 and TRBJ2-7; 9 positions agree with TRBD1. The CDR3 has 16 amino acids. Germline V gives CDR1 KGHDR, CDR2 SFDVKD. The V segment lost 3 bases and the J segment 6 bases; nucleotides outside the gene matches: 11. Here the CDR3 DNA reads TGTGCCACCAGTGATACCTTGAGACAGGGGGTTGGCGAGCAGTACTTC. Residues: CATSDTLRQGVGEQYF.

This rearrangement joins TRBV6-2 or TRBV6-3 to TRBJ2-1; 15 bases match TRBD2. Germline-derived CDR1 and CDR2 are MNHEY and SVGEGT. J was trimmed by 6 bases and V by 2 bases; bases with no gene match: 8. The length of the CDR3 is 18 residues. The CDR3 DNA reads TGTGCCAGCAGTTACGGGAGGACTAGCGGGAGGGCCTCCAATGAGCAGTTCTTC. Protein: CASSYGRTSGRASNEQFF.

This chain connects TRBV4-3 to TRBJ2-7; 9 bases agree with TRBD1. Germline V gives CDR1 LGHNA, CDR2 YSLEER. The CDR3 extends over 15 amino acids. Trimming at V came to 1 base and at J to 4 bases, leaving 5 bases not matched to a gene. The CDR3 spells CASSQVTGGQYEQYF. Written as DNA, the CDR3 is TGCGCCAGCAGCCAAGTTACAGGGGGCCAGTACGAGCAGTACTTC.

The chain is built from TRBV25-1 and TRBJ1-1; 8 positions agree with TRBD1. After removal of 6 bases from V and 1 base from J, the junction contained 1 base not matched to a gene. Per germline, CDR1 MGHDK and CDR2 SYGVNS. This CDR3 has 13 amino acids. The CDR3 DNA sequence: TGTGCCAGCAGGGACAGGGCGAACACTGAAGCTTTCTTT. Translating it yields CASRDRANTEAFF.

This clone was recorded a few times. This chain uses TRBV18 with TRBJ1-6, with 10 bases fitting TRBD1. The V segment lost 5 bases and the J segment 6 bases; nucleotides outside the gene matches: 1. The CDR3 is 14 amino acids. Germline-derived CDR1 and CDR2 are KGHSH and LQKENI. The DNA for the CDR3 is TGTGCCAGCTCAGGACAGGGGGTTAATTCACCCCTCCACTTT. This sequence encodes CASSGQGVNSPLHF.

In its sample, this clone was seen once. V is TRBV4-1 and J is TRBJ2-5; TRBD1 aligns across 11 bases. J gave up 5 bases and V 0 bases, and 5 bases lay outside the gene matches. Germline lookup yields CDR1 MGHRA and CDR2 YSYEKL. The CDR3 extends over 16 amino acids. The DNA of the CDR3 is TGCGCCAGCAGCCAAGATAGGACAGGGGGCTGGGAGACCCAGTACTTC. As protein: CASSQDRTGGWETQYF.

This clone appeared a single time. CDR3 bases: TGTGCCAGCAGCTCATACGGCGGGGGCACAGATACGCAGTATTTT. It codes for CASSSYGGGTDTQYF. This chain links TRBV9 with TRBJ2-3, with D perhaps matching TRBD2 (6 bases). The V and J ends lost 4 bases and 1 base respectively, with 13 bases between them. The CDR3 is made up of 15 amino acids. The germline gives CDR1 SGDLS, CDR2 YYNGEE.

The rearrangement joins TRBV18 to TRBJ2-6; tentative D call: TRBD1 (6 bases). CDR1 and CDR2 from the germline V gene are KGHSH and LQKENI. There are 17 residues in the CDR3. Trimming removed 8 bases at V and 0 bases at J, with 17 bases between. The CDR3 protein is CASRPSGQLSGANVLTF. CDR3 DNA: TGTGCCAGCCGACCCTCGGGACAACTCTCTGGGGCCAACGTCCTGACTTTC.

The chain combines TRBV25-1 with TRBJ2-7; D remains unclear. V was clipped by 5 bases and J by 3 bases, with 5 bases between them. CDR1 and CDR2 from the germline V gene are MGHDK and SYGVNS. CDR3 length equals 11 residues. As DNA, the CDR3 is TGTGCCAGCAGTCGCGGCTACGAGCAGTACTTC. Encoded protein: CASSRGYEQYF.

J is TRBJ2-6 and V is TRBV5-1, with D possibly matching TRBD2 (7 bases). Germline V lookup: CDR1 SGHRS, CDR2 YFSETQ. This CDR3 region has 16 residues. Trimming pared 4 bases from V and 0 bases from J, leaving 11 bases between. The DNA of the CDR3 is TGCGCCAGCAGCGAGGGAGGGGGCTCTGGGGCCAACGTCCTGACTTTC. Protein sequence: CASSEGGGSGANVLTF.

The CDR3 is CASSLVGRARLQDTQYF. The CDR3 bases are TGTGCCAGCAGCCTAGTCGGGAGGGCCAGATTACAAGATACGCAGTATTTT. J is TRBJ2-3 and V is TRBV7-6, with 8 bases aligning to TRBD2. Germline V gene data show CDR1 as SGHVS and CDR2 as FNYEAQ. This CDR3 region has 17 residues. V was clipped by 5 bases and J by 5 bases; unmatched bases: 15.

CDR3 bases: TGTGCCAGCTCTACCACGGGTTTATCCTACGAGCAGTACTTC. Encoded protein: CASSTTGLSYEQYF. The rearrangement links TRBV18 to TRBJ2-7; D uncertain. Trimming cost V 6 bases and J 1 base, with 13 bases left between them. CDR1 and CDR2 from the germline V gene are KGHSH and LQKENI. The CDR3 contains 14 residues. Full variable domain (rest looked up from reference TRBV18 and TRBJ2-7): NAGVMQNPRHLVRRRGQEARLRCSPMKGHSHVYWYRQLPEEGLKFMVYLQKENIIDESGMPKERFSAEFPKEGPSILRIQQVVRGDSAAYFCASSTTGLSYEQYFGPGTRLTVT.

The gene calls are TRBV7-8 and TRBJ1-5; no reliable D call. CDR3 length equals 15 residues. Germline CDR1 and CDR2: SGHVS and FQNEAQ. V was clipped by 0 bases and J by 0 bases, with 6 bases between them. CDR3 sequence: CASSLAVNSNQPQHF. In DNA, the CDR3 is TGTGCCAGCAGCTTAGCCGTTAATAGCAATCAGCCCCAGCATTTT.

This clone has just one count. This chain connects TRBV10-3 to TRBJ2-5; D is ambiguous. There are 13 residues in the CDR3. The V end lost 2 bases, the J end lost 2 bases, and 6 bases lay between the germline ends. The germline V gene encodes CDR1 ENHRY and CDR2 SYGVKD. The CDR3 DNA is TGTGCCATCAGTGAGGCAGGACAAGAGACCCAGTACTTC. This gives the protein CAISEAGQETQYF.

The chain uses TRBV27 and TRBJ1-2, with D unresolved. CDR1 is MNHEY and CDR2 is SMNVEV in the germline V gene (reference sequence). V was shortened by 10 bases and J by 5 bases, with 14 bases between the two germline ends. The CDR3 covers 12 residues. CDR3: CATFSGDYGYTF. CDR3 DNA: TGTGCCACCTTCTCCGGAGATTATGGCTACACCTTC.

V usage is TRBV19 and J usage is TRBJ1-1, with 9 bases fitting TRBD1. The CDR3 has 13 residues. Per germline, CDR1 LNHDA and CDR2 SQIVND (reference sequence). Trimming took 7 bases from V and 5 from J; bases not matched to a gene: 5. The CDR3 loop reads CASTLDRGTEAFF. The DNA of the CDR3 is TGTGCCAGTACCTTGGACAGGGGTACTGAAGCTTTCTTT.

V gene TRBV4-3 combines with J gene TRBJ2-7, with 9 bases fitting TRBD2. CDR1 is LGHNA and CDR2 is YSLEER in the germline V gene. The V and J ends lost 1 base and 2 bases, in that order; junction bases with no gene match: 6. The CDR3 covers 16 residues. DNA for the CDR3: TGCGCCAGCAGCCAAGCTCGGGCTAGCGGGACCTACGAGCAGTACTTC. It yields the protein CASSQARASGTYEQYF.

The chain links TRBV18 to TRBJ2-5, with TRBD2 identical over 10 bases. Trimming took 3 bases from V and 3 from J; bases not matched to a gene: 4. CDR1 KGHSH and CDR2 LQKENI come from the germline V gene. The CDR3 has 15 amino acids. In nucleotides, the CDR3 is TGTGCCAGCTCACCTGCTAGCGGGGGAGAAGAGACCCAGTACTTC. It translates to CASSPASGGEETQYF. The full variable domain, rest sourced from reference TRBV18 and TRBJ2-5, is NAGVMQNPRHLVRRRGQEARLRCSPMKGHSHVYWYRQLPEEGLKFMVYLQKENIIDESGMPKERFSAEFPKEGPSILRIQQVVRGDSAAYFCASSPASGGEETQYFGPGTRLLVL.

This chain links TRBV6-5 with TRBJ1-2; 9 nucleotides agree with TRBD1. Germline V lookup: CDR1 MNHEY, CDR2 SVGAGI. Trimming cost V 8 bases and J 2 bases; bases outside gene matches: 9. The CDR3 contains 15 residues. As DNA, the CDR3 is TGTGCCAGCTGGGGGGATGGACAGGGGAACTATGGCTACACCTTC. It yields the protein CASWGDGQGNYGYTF.

This sequence joins TRBV5-1 and TRBJ2-3; 14 bases align to TRBD2. V lost 4 bases and J lost 6; bases outside the gene matches: 7. CDR3 length: 16 residues. Germline V gene sequence: CDR1 SGHRS, CDR2 YFSETQ. CDR3 sequence (DNA): TGCGCCAGCAGCATTGGGACTAGCGGGAGTGTTGATACGCAGTATTTT. Translated: CASSIGTSGSVDTQYF. The whole variable domain, remainder taken from reference TRBV5-1 and TRBJ2-3, is KAGVTQTPRYLIKTRGQQVTLSCSPISGHRSVSWYQQTPGQGLQFLFEYFSETQRNKGNFPGRFSGRQFSNSRSEMNVSTLELGDSALYLCASSIGTSGSVDTQYFGPGTRLTVL.